What follows are 26 T cell receptor beta chains derived from one specimen sequenced in a study of blood T cell repertoires in COVID-19. Method: immunoSEQ multiplex PCR; TCRdb's copy keeps in-frame clones and lacks some. The table shows under 200,000 clones, with around 80% occurring only once. Sequencing used PBMCs or T cells enriched from blood (not recorded which). The receptors derive from a man in his fifties or sixties who had recovered from COVID-19.

The rearrangement links TRBV10-2 to TRBJ2-1, with TRBD2 identical over 11 bases. The V segment lost 3 bases and the J segment 8 bases; nucleotides outside the gene matches: 12. The V gene's germline CDR1 is WSHSY and CDR2 SAAADI. The CDR3 runs to 17 residues. In nucleotides, the CDR3 is TGCGCCAGCAGTGATCCGCATAGCGGGGGGGCCTTCGATGAGCAGTTCTTC. Translated: CASSDPHSGGAFDEQFF.

The gene calls are TRBV6-5 and TRBJ2-1, with D possibly being TRBD1 (5 bases). The ends were cut back, 7 bases at V and 6 bases at J, with 13 bases in the middle. CDR3 size: 13 residues. Per germline, CDR1 MNHEY and CDR2 SVGAGI. The CDR3 region is CASNELRVNEQFF. CDR3 sequence (DNA): TGTGCCAGCAACGAACTCAGGGTCAATGAGCAGTTCTTC.

The chain uses TRBV6-4 and TRBJ1-2; 7 nucleotides align to TRBD1. CDR1 is MRHNA and CDR2 is SNTAGT in the germline V gene. The ends lost 3 bases at V and 3 bases at J; junction bases unmatched: 7. The CDR3 loop spans 15 amino acids. CDR3: CASSEIGRGYYGYTF. The CDR3 region has the DNA TGTGCCAGCAGTGAAATTGGCAGGGGGTACTATGGCTACACCTTC.

This chain joins TRBV2 and TRBJ1-2, with D maybe TRBD1 (5 bases). Germline V lookup: CDR1 SNHLY, CDR2 FYNNEI. The V end was cut by 6 bases, the J end by 0 bases, with 14 bases between. This CDR3 region has 15 residues. The CDR3 nucleotides are TGTGCCAGCAGGGAGGGGTTTGGGCCTAACTATGGCTACACCTTC. It codes for CASREGFGPNYGYTF.

The chain joins TRBV5-6 to TRBJ1-1; D is ambiguous. The V gene's germline CDR1 is SGHDT and CDR2 YYEEEE. The V and J ends lost 3 bases and 0 bases respectively, with 3 bases between them. This CDR3 comprises 12 residues. Here the CDR3 reads CASSYMNTEAFF. DNA of the CDR3: TGTGCCAGCAGCTATATGAACACTGAAGCTTTCTTT.

This clone came up once. The gene calls are TRBV5-1 and TRBJ2-1, with 11 bases aligning to TRBD2. CDR3 size: 17 residues. In germline, CDR1 is SGHRS, CDR2 YFSETQ. V trimming: 4 bases; J trimming: 9 bases; junction bases outside the gene matches: 15. The CDR3 DNA is TGCGCCAGCAGCGCGAAAAATAGCGGGGGGGCCGGAGGTGAGCAGTTCTTC. It is translated as CASSAKNSGGAGGEQFF.

This chain uses TRBV11-2 with TRBJ1-6, with unresolved D. Germline CDR1 is SGHAT and CDR2 is FQNNGV. The CDR3 has 15 residues. The V end was cut by 7 bases, the J end by 6 bases, with 16 bases between. CDR3 nucleotides: TGTGCCAGCACACTGCTGGGAGCGGGTAATTCACCCCTCCACTTT. Its translation is CASTLLGAGNSPLHF.

V usage is TRBV5-6 and J usage is TRBJ1-2; D call uncertain. There are 14 residues in the CDR3. Germline loops: CDR1 SGHDT, CDR2 YYEEEE. Trimming pared 0 bases from V and 3 bases from J, leaving 9 bases between. The CDR3 DNA reads TGTGCCAGCAGCTTGGAAGGAGGTGACTATGGCTACACCTTC. Protein: CASSLEGGDYGYTF.

V gene TRBV27 combines with J gene TRBJ1-4, with D perhaps TRBD1 (5 bases). The CDR3 is made up of 17 amino acids. Trimming pared 5 bases from V and 5 bases from J, leaving 21 bases between. Germline V lookup: CDR1 MNHEY, CDR2 SMNVEV (reference sequence). CDR3 bases: TGTGCCAGCAGTCCCAACCCACGACAGAACAGGAATGAAAAACTGTTTTTT. Protein product: CASSPNPRQNRNEKLFF.

Details on this clone: Other DNA sequences in the sample encode the same CDR3. This chain links TRBV11-3 with TRBJ1-1, with D unresolved. The CDR3 runs to 14 residues. Germline CDR1 and CDR2: SGHNT and YENEEA. Trimming took 1 base from V and 1 from J, leaving 7 bases between them. CDR3 in amino acids: CASSLGRGNTEAFF. CDR3 nucleotides: TGTGCCAGCAGCTTAGGTCGGGGGAACACTGAAGCTTTCTTT.

The chain joins TRBV5-1 to TRBJ2-7; 7 positions match TRBD1. With 0 bases clipped from V and 5 bases from J, the junction kept 8 bases outside the gene matches. Germline CDR1 reads SGHRS; CDR2 reads YFSETQ. The CDR3 extends over 15 amino acids. The CDR3 nucleotides read TGCGCCAGCAGCTTGGGCGACAGGGAGATCGACGAGCAGTACTTC. Its translation is CASSLGDREIDEQYF.

This chain connects TRBV7-8 to TRBJ1-2, with D unresolved. The CDR3 is made up of 12 amino acids. V was clipped by 3 bases and J by 1 base, with 3 bases between them. Germline lookup yields CDR1 SGHVS and CDR2 FQNEAQ. CDR3 DNA sequence: TGTGCCAGCAGCTTCGGTAACTATGGCTACACCTTC. Translated: CASSFGNYGYTF.

The gene calls are TRBV11-1 and TRBJ1-2, with 7 positions matching TRBD1. J was trimmed by 3 bases and V by 4 bases; bases with no gene match: 2. The germline V gene has CDR1 SGHAT and CDR2 FQDESV (reference sequence). This CDR3 is built from 13 residues. The CDR3 sequence: CASSSQGDYGYTF. CDR3 nucleotides: TGTGCCAGCAGCTCTCAGGGGGACTATGGCTACACCTTC.

V and J are TRBV30 and TRBJ1-2, with 9 bases matching TRBD1. Germline V gene data show CDR1 as GTSNPN and CDR2 as SVGIG (reference sequence). This CDR3 has 13 residues. The J segment lost 5 bases and the V segment lost 2 bases, leaving 3 bases of the junction unmatched. CDR3 in DNA: TGTGCCTGGAGTATACAGGGGGCGTATGGCTACACCTTC. It is translated as CAWSIQGAYGYTF.

The chain combines TRBV28 with TRBJ1-1, with D hard to call. The ends were cut back, 4 bases at V and 2 bases at J, with 14 bases in the middle. The CDR3 loop spans 15 amino acids. The V gene's germline CDR1 is MDHEN and CDR2 SYDVKM. CDR3 bases: TGTGCCAGCAGTTCCCCCGGGAAGCAAAACACTGAAGCTTTCTTT. This translates into CASSSPGKQNTEAFF. The full variable domain, with the rest looked up from reference TRBV28 and TRBJ1-1, is DVKVTQSSRYLVKRTGEKVFLECVQDMDHENMFWYRQDPGLGLRLIYFSYDVKMKEKGDIPEGYSVSREKKERFSLILESASTNQTSMYLCASSSPGKQNTEAFFGQGTRLTVV.

This clone showed up just a few times. The V call is TRBV3-1 (or the pseudogene TRBV3-2), the J call TRBJ2-4; 10 positions match TRBD1. V lost 1 base and J lost 9; bases outside the gene matches: 6. In germline, CDR1 is LGHDT, CDR2 YNNKEL (reference sequence). There are 15 residues in the CDR3. In nucleotides, the CDR3 is TGTGCCAGCAGCCAAGTACCGGGACAGGGGAGCATTCAGTACTTC. Protein sequence: CASSQVPGQGSIQYF.

The genes are TRBV6-6 and TRBJ1-2, with 8 nucleotides matching TRBD1. V dropped 5 bases and J dropped 4; count of bases not matched to a gene: 12. Germline assignment: CDR1 MNHNY and CDR2 SVGAGI (reference sequence). The CDR3 length is 16 residues. Here the CDR3 reads CASSTRTRGLSYGYTF. The CDR3 DNA is TGTGCCAGCAGTACCAGGACCAGGGGGCTCAGCTATGGCTACACCTTC.

The chain employs TRBV1 and TRBJ2-5; TRBD1, the table's D call, lacks a check against the DNA. TRBV1 corresponds to a pseudogene. The CDR3 sequence is 17 residues long. Here the CDR3 reads CTSSLRFRGRGQETQYF. DNA for the CDR3: TGCACCAGCAGCCTGAGGTTCAGGGGGCGAGGGCAAGAGACCCAGTACTTC.

This chain links TRBV11-3 with TRBJ2-5; 9 bases align to TRBD2. Trimming took 5 bases from V and 4 from J; bases not matched to a gene: 8. The CDR3 spans 15 residues. CDR1 is SGHNT and CDR2 is YENEEA in the germline V gene. The CDR3 DNA sequence: TGTGCCAGCAGCCCCATGGCGGGGGGGCGAGAGACCCAGTACTTC. Translation gives CASSPMAGGRETQYF.

This clone has only a few counts. The chain uses TRBV15 and TRBJ1-6; 8 bases map to TRBD1. Looked up from germline, CDR1 is LNHNV and CDR2 is YYDKDF (reference sequence). Trimming removed 3 bases from V and 8 bases from J; junction bases left unmatched: 3. The CDR3 has 14 residues. The CDR3, as DNA: TGTGCCACCAGCAGGGACAGGGAACATTCACCCCTCCACTTT. It is translated as CATSRDREHSPLHF.

This clone came up a few times. The V call is TRBV6-5, the J call TRBJ1-1, with D maybe TRBD1 (5 bases). Germline loops: CDR1 MNHEY, CDR2 SVGAGI. This CDR3 spans 15 amino acids. Trimming removed 2 bases at V and 6 bases at J, with 16 bases between. The CDR3 DNA reads as TGTGCCAGCAGTTACGGTTCAGGGTTGAGGTCTGAAGCTTTCTTT. Its protein is CASSYGSGLRSEAFF.

The V and J genes are TRBV14 and TRBJ2-5, with D possibly matching TRBD1 (6 bases). The CDR3 has 18 residues. The V and J ends lost 0 bases and 0 bases respectively, with 17 bases between them. Germline assignment: CDR1 SGHDN and CDR2 FVKESK. CDR3 bases: TGTGCCAGCAGCCAAGATCGACGGGACACAGGGAACCAAGAGACCCAGTACTTC. Encoded protein: CASSQDRRDTGNQETQYF.

The gene calls are TRBV5-4 and TRBJ2-4; D possibly corresponds to TRBD1 (5 bases). CDR3 length equals 14 residues. Trimming took off 2 bases at V and 5 bases at J, with 11 bases between the two ends. The germline V gene encodes CDR1 SGHNT and CDR2 YYREEE (reference sequence). The CDR3 spells CASSFKGAQNIQYF. The CDR3 DNA reads TGTGCCAGCAGCTTCAAAGGGGCGCAAAACATTCAGTACTTC.

This clone was picked up one time. This chain uses TRBV5-1 with TRBJ2-3; 9 bases are a match to TRBD1. The CDR3 length is 15 residues. The V and J ends lost 1 base and 3 bases, in that order; junction bases with no gene match: 3. CDR1 and CDR2 from the germline V gene are SGHRS and YFSETQ. The CDR3 DNA follows: TGCGCCAGCAGCTTGTACAGGGGGCCAACAGATACGCAGTATTTT. It translates to CASSLYRGPTDTQYF.

The CDR3 sequence: CASSQGTSGAHEQYF. CDR3 in DNA: TGTGCCAGCAGCCAGGGAACTAGCGGGGCCCACGAGCAGTACTTC. The gene calls are TRBV4-2 and TRBJ2-7; TRBD2 matches 10 bases. J gave up 5 bases and V 3 bases, and 7 bases lay outside the gene matches. The germline CDR1 and CDR2 sequences are LGHNA and YNFKEQ. The CDR3 is made up of 15 amino acids.

This sequence joins TRBV30 and TRBJ2-4; D perhaps matches TRBD1 (5 bases). The CDR3 length is 12 residues. Deletions cut 1 base from V and 6 bases from J, with 7 bases between. CDR1 is GTSNPN and CDR2 is SVGIG in the germline V gene (reference sequence). This chain's CDR3 is CAWSGGANIQYF. For the CDR3, the DNA is TGTGCCTGGAGTGGGGGCGCAAACATTCAGTACTTC.